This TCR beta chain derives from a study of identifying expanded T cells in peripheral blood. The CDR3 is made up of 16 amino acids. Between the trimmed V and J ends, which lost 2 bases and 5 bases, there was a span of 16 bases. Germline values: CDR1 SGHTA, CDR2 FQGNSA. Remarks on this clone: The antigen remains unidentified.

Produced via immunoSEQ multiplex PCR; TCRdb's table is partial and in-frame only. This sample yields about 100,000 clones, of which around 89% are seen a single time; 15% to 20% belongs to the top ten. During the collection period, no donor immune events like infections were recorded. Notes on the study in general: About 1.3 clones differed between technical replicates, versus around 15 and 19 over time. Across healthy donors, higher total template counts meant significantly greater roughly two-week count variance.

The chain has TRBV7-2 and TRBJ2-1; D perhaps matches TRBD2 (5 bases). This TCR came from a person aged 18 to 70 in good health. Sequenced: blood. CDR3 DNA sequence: TGTGCCAGCAGCTTAAGGGTCCACACTAGACACAATGAGCAGTTCTTC. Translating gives CASSLRVHTRHNEQFF.